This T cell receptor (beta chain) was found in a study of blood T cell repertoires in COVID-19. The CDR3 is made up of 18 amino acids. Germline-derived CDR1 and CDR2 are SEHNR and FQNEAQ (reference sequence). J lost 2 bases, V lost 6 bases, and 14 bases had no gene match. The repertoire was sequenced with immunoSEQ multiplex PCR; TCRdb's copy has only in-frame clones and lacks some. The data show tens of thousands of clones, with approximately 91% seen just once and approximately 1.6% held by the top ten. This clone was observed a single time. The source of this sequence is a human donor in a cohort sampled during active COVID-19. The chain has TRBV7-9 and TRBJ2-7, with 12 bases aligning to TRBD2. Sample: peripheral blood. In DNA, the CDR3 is TGTGCCAGCAGTGGGGGGGGACTAGCGGGTTTCCAAACCTACGAGCAGTACTTC. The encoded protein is CASSGGGLAGFQTYEQYF.